Listed below are T cell receptor beta chains from one sample, sequenced in a study of blood T cell repertoires in COVID-19. TCRdb keeps only in-frame clones here, not all; method: immunoSEQ multiplex PCR. The table lists around 170,000 clones, roughly four fifths of them singletons. Sequencing used peripheral blood. The source is a woman aged 40-49 years with acute or convalescent COVID-19. Both conserved end residues are part of each CDR3. D genes are given only for firm matches. Only some rows state a clone size, as once, few, many or a class for expanded clones.

d_gene,j_gene,v_gene,abundance,CDR3aa,CDR3nt
NA,TRBJ2-7,TRBV4-1,NA,CASSQEGTGLYEQYF,TGCGCCAGCAGCCAAGAGGGAACAGGGCTCTACGAGCAGTACTTC
NA,TRBJ2-1,TRBV7-2,NA,CASSIDMGDEQFF,TGTGCCAGCAGCATCGATATGGGCGATGAGCAGTTCTTC
NA,TRBJ1-2,TRBV6-5,NA,CASSSTSNYGYTF,TGTGCCAGCAGTTCGACAAGCAACTATGGCTACACCTTC
TRBD2,TRBJ2-2,TRBV7-3,NA,CASSLIAGGLGTGELFF,TGTGCCAGCAGCTTAATAGCGGGGGGATTGGGAACCGGGGAGCTGTTTTTT
NA,TRBJ2-7,TRBV6-5,few,CASSRRLSSYEQYF,TGTGCCAGCTCGCGGCGCCTCAGCTCCTACGAGCAGTACTTC
TRBD2,TRBJ2-3,TRBV4-1,NA,CASSQRAGGGTDTQYF,TGCGCCAGCAGCCAACGGGCGGGAGGGGGCACAGATACGCAGTATTTT
TRBD1,TRBJ1-4,TRBV18,NA,CASSPDRGAEKLFF,TGTGCCAGCTCACCTGACAGGGGGGCTGAAAAACTGTTTTTT
NA,TRBJ2-1,TRBV5-1,NA,CASSLAAGEQFF,TGCGCCAGCAGCTTGGCTGCGGGAGAGCAGTTCTTC
NA,TRBJ1-4,TRBV7-8,NA,CASSLGELGLGEKLFF,TGTGCCAGCAGCTTAGGGGAACTAGGTCTGGGTGAAAAACTGTTTTTT
NA,TRBJ1-5,TRBV6-8,NA,CASRGGTELEPQHF,TGTGCCAGCAGGGGGGGGACCGAACTGGAGCCCCAGCATTTT
NA,TRBJ1-2,TRBV7-2,NA,CASSPLPRGTNYGYTF,TGTGCCAGCAGCCCACTCCCCCGGGGGACTAACTATGGCTACACCTTC
TRBD2,TRBJ2-5,TRBV20-1,NA,CSASTSGRETQYF,TGCAGTGCTAGTACCAGCGGGAGGGAGACCCAGTACTTC
TRBD1,TRBJ2-5,TRBV28,NA,CASSSRRTGQETQYF,TGTGCCAGCAGTTCCCGTAGGACAGGGCAAGAGACCCAGTACTTC
NA,TRBJ1-4,TRBV19,NA,CAIAVREAGANEKLFF,TGTGCCATTGCAGTTAGAGAAGCGGGGGCTAATGAAAAACTGTTTTTT
TRBD2,TRBJ2-7,TRBV28,NA,CASSSSLGAGGLGEQYF,TGTGCCAGCAGTTCATCGTTGGGAGCGGGGGGGTTGGGCGAGCAGTACTTC
TRBD1,TRBJ2-2,TRBV5-6,NA,CASSLVLGQATGELFF,TGTGCCAGCAGCTTGGTGTTGGGACAGGCCACCGGGGAGCTGTTTTTT
NA,TRBJ2-1,TRBV19,NA,CASSARLGSSSYNEQFF,TGTGCCAGTAGTGCTCGACTAGGATCAAGCTCCTACAATGAGCAGTTCTTC
NA,TRBJ1-1,TRBV5-1,NA,CASSVQQGDTEAFF,TGCGCCAGCAGCGTACAACAGGGTGACACTGAAGCTTTCTTT
NA,TRBJ1-3,TRBV7-9,few,CASSLSAGNTIYF,TGTGCCAGCAGCTTGAGTGCGGGAAACACCATATATTTT
NA,TRBJ1-4,TRBV3-1/TRBV3-2,NA,CASSQDGQGYEKLFF,TGTGCCAGCAGCCAAGATGGGCAGGGCTATGAAAAACTGTTTTTT
NA,TRBJ2-5,TRBV14,NA,CASSQGGETQYF,TGTGCCAGCAGCCAAGGAGGGGAGACCCAGTACTTC
NA,TRBJ1-1,TRBV5-1,few,CASSTGQPNTEAFF,TGCGCCAGCAGCACCGGACAGCCGAACACTGAAGCTTTCTTT
TRBD2,TRBJ2-7,TRBV27,once,CASSSLAGVTYEQYF,TGTGCCAGCAGTTCGTTAGCGGGAGTAACCTACGAGCAGTACTTC
NA,TRBJ1-4,TRBV6-1,NA,CASSTLEKLFF,TGTGCCAGCAGTACTTTAGAAAAACTGTTTTTT
NA,TRBJ1-1,TRBV4-1,NA,CASSRNNDPNTEAFF,TGCGCCAGCAGCCGAAACAACGATCCTAACACTGAAGCTTTCTTT
NA,TRBJ2-7,TRBV3-1/TRBV3-2,NA,CASSPAAGGLYEQYF,TGTGCCAGCAGCCCCGCCGCAGGGGGGCTCTACGAGCAGTACTTC
TRBD1,TRBJ1-6,TRBV19,NA,CASSMSDRGRSPLHF,TGTGCCAGTAGTATGTCCGACAGGGGCAGGTCACCCCTCCACTTT
TRBD1,TRBJ1-1,TRBV7-9,NA,CASSPGQGLNTEAFF,TGTGCCAGCAGCCCGGGACAGGGGCTGAACACTGAAGCTTTCTTT
TRBD1,TRBJ1-2,TRBV20-1,NA,CSASATGDYGYTF,TGCAGTGCTAGTGCAACAGGGGACTATGGCTACACCTTC
NA,TRBJ1-6,TRBV6-5,NA,CASSPPGSPNSPLHF,TGTGCCAGCAGTCCCCCAGGGTCTCCCAATTCACCCCTCCACTTT
TRBD1,TRBJ1-2,TRBV7-9,NA,CASSLDRGRHGYTF,TGTGCCAGCAGCCTGGACAGGGGACGTCATGGCTACACCTTC
NA,TRBJ2-3,TRBV2,NA,CASRRSRTGTDTQYF,TGTGCCAGCAGAAGGAGTCGGACAGGCACAGATACGCAGTATTTT
TRBD2,TRBJ2-2,TRBV19,NA,CASSTHRVRGEDTGELFF,TGTGCCAGTAGCACTCACCGCGTCCGGGGGGAGGACACCGGGGAGCTGTTTTTT
TRBD2,TRBJ2-5,TRBV30,NA,CASQRLAGGQETQYF,TGTGCCTCGCAGAGACTAGCGGGGGGCCAAGAGACCCAGTACTTC
NA,TRBJ1-5,TRBV12-3/TRBV12-4,few,CASRSTGHQPQHF,TGTGCCAGCAGATCGACAGGTCATCAGCCCCAGCATTTT
TRBD1,TRBJ2-1,TRBV27,NA,CASSSRTGNNEQFF,TGTGCCAGCAGTTCCCGGACAGGGAATAATGAGCAGTTCTTC
TRBD1,TRBJ2-7,TRBV10-2,NA,CASGTGGHEQYF,TGCGCCAGCGGGACAGGGGGGCACGAGCAGTACTTC
TRBD2,TRBJ2-1,TRBV28,NA,CASSHGTSAYNEQFF,TGTGCCAGCAGCCACGGGACTAGCGCTTACAATGAGCAGTTCTTC
TRBD2,TRBJ2-1,TRBV7-2,few,CASSSMTSGSLNEQFF,TGTGCCAGCAGCTCCATGACTAGCGGGAGTTTAAATGAGCAGTTCTTC
NA,TRBJ1-4,TRBV28,few,CASSSTGDPLEKLFF,TGTGCCAGCAGTTCTACAGGAGACCCTCTTGAAAAACTGTTTTTT
NA,TRBJ1-4,TRBV18,NA,CASSPRQGSNEKLFF,TGTGCCAGCTCTCCCAGACAAGGGAGTAATGAAAAACTGTTTTTT
TRBD1,TRBJ1-4,TRBV28,NA,CASSLQGTGLFF,TGTGCCAGCAGTTTACAAGGGACAGGGCTGTTTTTT
NA,TRBJ2-2,TRBV27,NA,CASSRRGDTGELFF,TGTGCCAGCAGTCGGAGGGGAGACACCGGGGAGCTGTTTTTT
NA,TRBJ1-1,TRBV28,NA,CASSFLRTEAFF,TGTGCCAGCAGTTTTCTAAGAACTGAAGCTTTCTTT
NA,TRBJ2-1,TRBV2,NA,CASSEESRGGQFF,TGTGCCAGCAGTGAAGAAAGCCGGGGTGGGCAGTTCTTC
NA,TRBJ2-1,TRBV3-1/TRBV3-2,NA,CASSPLVGLRIGGEQFF,TGTGCCAGCAGCCCCCTGGTCGGACTAAGGATCGGCGGTGAGCAGTTCTTC
TRBD2,TRBJ2-1,TRBV18,NA,CASSPTTSGRVYNEQFF,TGTGCCAGCTCACCTACAACTAGCGGGAGGGTCTACAATGAGCAGTTCTTC
NA,TRBJ1-2,TRBV25-1,NA,CASSDMTSLSGYTF,TGTGCCAGCAGTGATATGACTTCCCTGAGCGGCTACACCTTC
NA,TRBJ1-5,TRBV19,NA,CASSMGAWYSNQPQHF,TGTGCCAGTAGTATGGGGGCCTGGTATAGCAATCAGCCCCAGCATTTT
NA,TRBJ2-7,TRBV6-2/TRBV6-3,NA,CASSYEGAYEQYF,TGTGCCAGCAGTTACGAAGGGGCCTACGAGCAGTACTTC
TRBD2,TRBJ2-1,TRBV3-1/TRBV3-2,once,CASSQSRIGGLRYNEQFF,TGTGCCAGCAGCCAATCCCGAATTGGGGGACTAAGATACAATGAGCAGTTCTTC
NA,TRBJ1-1,TRBV28,NA,CASRPPGKTEAFF,TGTGCCAGCAGACCACCCGGGAAGACTGAAGCTTTCTTT
TRBD1,TRBJ2-7,TRBV6-5,NA,CATSSPIRGRNEQYF,TGTGCCACCTCGTCGCCCATCAGGGGGCGTAATGAGCAGTACTTC
NA,TRBJ1-2,TRBV7-9,NA,CASSLTDAEGGYTF,TGTGCCAGCAGCTTGACGGATGCCGAGGGTGGCTACACCTTC
NA,TRBJ2-1,TRBV5-1,NA,CASRATGGGSYNEQFF,TGCGCCAGCAGGGCGACCGGGGGAGGCTCCTACAATGAGCAGTTCTTC